A single sample is the source of the 3 T cell receptor beta chains below, sequenced in a study of regulatory T cells in long-lasting Graves disease. According to the study, TCR beta libraries were built with iRepertoire HTBI primers and CDR3-region Arm-PCR. From the multiplex PCR reads, TCRdb called clonotypes with MiXCR, one entry per CDR3 protein. The sample records approximately 470,000 distinct CDR3 sequences, roughly 16% being singletons. The time point is: newly diagnosed GD, antithyroid drugs for less than 3 months. From PBMCs, RNA was extracted and then used to make the TCR library. The sample was also reused in another study, on T cells in Graves' hyperthyroidism and ophthalmopathy.

Sequenced here: peripheral blood mononuclear cells (PBMCs), sampled at new diagnosis, from a patient treated with antithyroid drugs. Every receptor here comes from a man in his forties with Graves disease.

This clonotype appeared many times. This chain uses TRBV20-1 with TRBJ1-1; no firm D call. CDR3 length equals 13 residues. The V gene's germline CDR1 is DFQATT and CDR2 SNEGSKA (reference sequence). The V end was cut by 6 bases, the J end by 2 bases, with 13 bases between. CDR3 sequence: CSAPRNTNTEAFF. The CDR3 region has the DNA TGCAGTGCCCCAAGGAACACAAACACTGAAGCTTTCTTT.

About this clonotype itself: A single base separates this from a much larger clone, so it may be a read error. The J gene is TRBJ2-7, the V gene TRBV6-1, with D maybe TRBD1 (6 bases). CDR3 length: 13 amino acids. The germline gives CDR1 MNHNS, CDR2 SASEGT. V was cut by 5 bases and J by 12 bases, with 20 bases left in between. The CDR3, as DNA: TGTGCCAGCAGTACCTTAAAGGGGGAGAGGGTGTACTTC. Its translation is CASSTLKGERVYF.

This clonotype was seen only once. V usage is TRBV20-1 and J usage is TRBJ2-1, with TRBD1 matching 8 bases. Germline V gene lookup returns CDR1 DFQATT and CDR2 SNEGSKA (reference sequence). The CDR3 consists of 14 residues. The V gene end was trimmed by 6 bases and the J gene end by 2 bases; junction bases not matched to a gene: 6. CDR3 nucleotides: TGCAGTGCCCCGGGACAGGTTCCCTACAATGAGCAGTTCTTC. As protein: CSAPGQVPYNEQFF.